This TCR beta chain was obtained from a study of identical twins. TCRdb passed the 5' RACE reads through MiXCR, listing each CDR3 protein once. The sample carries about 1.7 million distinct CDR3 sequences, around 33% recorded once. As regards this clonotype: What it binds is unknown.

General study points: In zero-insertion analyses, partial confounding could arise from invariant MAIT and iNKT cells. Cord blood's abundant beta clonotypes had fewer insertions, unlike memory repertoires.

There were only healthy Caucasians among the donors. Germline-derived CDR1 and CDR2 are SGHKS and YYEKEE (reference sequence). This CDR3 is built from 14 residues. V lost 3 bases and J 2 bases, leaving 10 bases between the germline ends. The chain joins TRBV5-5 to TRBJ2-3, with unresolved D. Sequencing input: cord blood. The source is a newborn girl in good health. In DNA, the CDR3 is TGTGCCAGCAGCTCCGCGACCCTCACAGATACGCAGTATTTT. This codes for CASSSATLTDTQYF.